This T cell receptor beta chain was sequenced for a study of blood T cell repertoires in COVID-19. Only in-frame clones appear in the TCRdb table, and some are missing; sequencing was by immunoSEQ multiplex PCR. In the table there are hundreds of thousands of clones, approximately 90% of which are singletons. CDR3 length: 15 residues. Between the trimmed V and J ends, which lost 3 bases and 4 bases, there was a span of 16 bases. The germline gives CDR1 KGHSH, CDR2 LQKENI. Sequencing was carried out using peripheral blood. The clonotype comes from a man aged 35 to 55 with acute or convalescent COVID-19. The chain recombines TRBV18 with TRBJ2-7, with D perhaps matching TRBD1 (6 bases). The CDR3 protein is CASSPGTGSTYEQYF. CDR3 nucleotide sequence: TGTGCCAGCTCACCTGGTACAGGGAGTACGTACGAGCAGTACTTC.